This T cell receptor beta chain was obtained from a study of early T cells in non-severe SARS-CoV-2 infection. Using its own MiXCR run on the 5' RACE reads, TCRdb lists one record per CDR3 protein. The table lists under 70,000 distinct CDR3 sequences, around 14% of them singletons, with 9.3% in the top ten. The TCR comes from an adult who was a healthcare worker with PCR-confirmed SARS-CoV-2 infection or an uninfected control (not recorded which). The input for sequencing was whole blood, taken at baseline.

CDR3 protein: CASTSGTPSTDTQYF. In DNA form, the CDR3 reads TGTGCCAGTACTTCCGGGACCCCTAGCACAGATACGCAGTATTTT. The gene calls are TRBV19 and TRBJ2-3, with D possibly being TRBD1 or TRBD2 (5 bases each). The V gene's germline CDR1 is LNHDA and CDR2 SQIVND (reference sequence). The CDR3 is made up of 15 amino acids. Deletions cut 7 bases from V and 0 bases from J, with 14 bases between.